Listed below are T cell receptor beta chains from one sample, sequenced in a study of CD8 T cells in Susac syndrome. TCRdb reprocessed the immunoSEQ multiplex PCR reads with MiXCR, giving one entry per CDR3 protein. This table has about 140,000 distinct CDR3 sequences, more than 85% appearing once. The sequenced material came from CD4+ T cells from PBMCs. Receptor source: a human donor with Susac syndrome. Each CDR3 is given with its conserved first and last residue. Fields, in order: V gene, J gene, CDR3 protein.

TRBV7-2	TRBJ1-1	CASSLASWVNTEAFF
TRBV28	TRBJ1-2	CASSLDRNYGYTF
TRBV20-1	TRBJ1-1	CSASQRAEAFF
TRBV30	TRBJ2-3	CAWSVQRISGGWTDTQYF
TRBV20-1	TRBJ2-1	CSDPRGPTYNEQFF
TRBV20-1	TRBJ1-5	CSASNEVDQPQHF
TRBV9	TRBJ2-4	CASSPPGHGGNIQYF
TRBV10-3	TRBJ1-2	CAISENLLYGYTF
TRBV29-1	TRBJ2-1	CSVLRGTYNEQFF
TRBV27	TRBJ1-2	CASSLSAKTGGYTF
TRBV15	TRBJ2-1	CATSRDWAVEGQFF
TRBV29-1	TRBJ2-5	CSVEGQLRETQYF
TRBV19	TRBJ1-2	CASTGTGNFYGYTF
TRBV19	TRBJ1-1	CASSYRGNTEAFF
TRBV29-1	TRBJ1-2	CSVARDLYGYTF
TRBV15	TRBJ1-2	CATSRDLGTGYTF
TRBV18	TRBJ2-7	CASSPGQGTYEQYF
TRBV7-9	TRBJ1-2	CASSPRQGSPFNYGYTF
TRBV6-5	TRBJ1-2	CASSYSRQGSYGYTF
TRBV30	TRBJ2-1	CAWSVLDEQFF
TRBV29-1	TRBJ1-1	CSVEKGGGGTEAFF
TRBV29-1	TRBJ2-3	CSSFWGTGSTDTQYF
TRBV27	TRBJ1-6	CASSSRIWGSPLHF
TRBV12-3/TRBV12-4	TRBJ1-3	CASSPRATGNTIYF
TRBV4-2	TRBJ2-1	CASSHSRGPNEQFF
TRBV6-2/TRBV6-3	TRBJ2-3	CASSSGQGNADTQYF
TRBV6-6	TRBJ2-5	CASSYTGKETQYF
TRBV7-8	TRBJ2-5	CASRGDSFQETQYF
TRBV19	TRBJ2-1	CASSTSGSWDEQFF
TRBV11-1	TRBJ2-1	CASTPGQGVNEQFF
TRBV29-1	TRBJ2-7	CSARGQPGYEQYF
TRBV19	TRBJ2-3	CASRTTSSIITDTQYF
TRBV7-9	TRBJ1-2	CASSLMRVDHYGYTF
TRBV5-1	TRBJ2-1	CASSRGWEEQFF
TRBV11-3	TRBJ2-7	CASSLDSGGEQYF
TRBV4-1	TRBJ2-6	CASSQRLLKTGTGANVLTF
TRBV5-1	TRBJ2-1	CASSLALSLAGGYNEQFF
TRBV7-9	TRBJ1-3	CASSSPGNSGNTIYF
TRBV19	TRBJ2-1	CASKGNEQFF
TRBV29-1	TRBJ1-3	CSVGPGDGISGNTIYF
TRBV5-1	TRBJ2-5	CASSWGQGGSETQYF
TRBV29-1	TRBJ2-1	CSVARWGTQSSYNEQFF